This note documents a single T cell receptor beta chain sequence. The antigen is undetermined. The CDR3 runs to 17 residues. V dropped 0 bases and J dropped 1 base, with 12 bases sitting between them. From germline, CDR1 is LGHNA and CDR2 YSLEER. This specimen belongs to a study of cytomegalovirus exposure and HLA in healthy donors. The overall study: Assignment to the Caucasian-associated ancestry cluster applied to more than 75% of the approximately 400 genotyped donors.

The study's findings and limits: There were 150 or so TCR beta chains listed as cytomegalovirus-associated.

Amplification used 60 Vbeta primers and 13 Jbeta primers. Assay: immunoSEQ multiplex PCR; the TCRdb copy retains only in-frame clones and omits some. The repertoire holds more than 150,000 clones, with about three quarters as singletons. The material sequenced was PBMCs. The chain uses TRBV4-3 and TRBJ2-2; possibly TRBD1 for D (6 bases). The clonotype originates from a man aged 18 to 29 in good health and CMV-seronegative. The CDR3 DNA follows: TGCGCCAGCAGCCAAGATCCTTACAGGGAGAACACCGGGGAGCTGTTTTTT. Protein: CASSQDPYRENTGELFF.